This TCR beta chain stems from a study of T cells in Graves' hyperthyroidism and ophthalmopathy. General study findings and limits: Ophthalmopathy and stable hyperthyroidism were told apart by a 13 V-J model.

Diagnoses were made from clinical symptoms, serum measures (thyroxine and TRAb), thyroid ultrasound and orbital computed tomography. Using 9.5 to 10 ml of fresh peripheral blood, PBMCs were prepared. In its sample, this clonotype was seen a few times. Its antigen remains unidentified. The CDR3 length is 12 residues. V shed 3 bases and J shed 9 bases, with 10 bases lying between them. In germline, CDR1 is SEHNR, CDR2 FQNEAQ (reference sequence). From RNA transcripts, TCR beta CDR3 regions were amplified. Using the HTBI primer set, a first-round RT-PCR was run on the TCR CDR3. TCRdb ran MiXCR on the multiplex PCR reads and lists one entry per CDR3 protein. Among about 740,000 distinct CDR3 sequences listed, 14% were seen once.

The gene calls are TRBV7-9 and TRBJ2-3, with D perhaps matching TRBD2 (5 bases). The sequence derives from a woman between 18 and 29 years old with Graves' hyperthyroidism. The specimen sequenced was blood. The CDR3 region has the DNA TGTGCCAGCAGCTTTCCGACGGGGACGCAGTATTTT. This encodes CASSFPTGTQYF.